These T cell receptor beta chains were read from a single sample in a study of shared clonotypes between healthy human individuals. Only in-frame clones appear in the TCRdb table, and some are missing; sequencing was by immunoSEQ multiplex PCR. Found here are about 2.1 million clones, over 85% of them singletons; the top ten hold less than 2%. Sequencing was done on a sample of naive CD8+ T cells from PBMCs. The source of these receptors is a young man in good health. Some clones in this sample may be carry-over from other donors' samples. Both conserved end residues are part of each CDR3. The order of the fields is V gene, clone size, D gene, J gene, CDR3 DNA, CDR3 protein. D genes are given only for firm matches. Clone size is stated in some rows and not others, as once, few, many or a class when expanded.

>TRBV29-1|NA|NA|TRBJ1-1
TGCAGCGTTGCCTCAGGGAGGCGGACTGAAGCTTTCTTT
CSVASGRRTEAFF
>TRBV29-1|once|TRBD1|TRBJ2-2
TGCAGCGTACAGGGGGGCACCGGGGAGCTGTTTTTT
CSVQGGTGELFF
>TRBV27|NA|NA|TRBJ2-3
TGTGCCAGCAGTTTCGGATTGGGCACAGATACGCAGTATTTT
CASSFGLGTDTQYF
>TRBV5-1|NA|TRBD1|TRBJ2-1
TGCGCCAGCAGCTTAACCCTGACTCGTACAGGGGGCACGGGGGAGCAGTTCTTC
CASSLTLTRTGGTGEQFF
>TRBV9|NA|NA|TRBJ2-7
TGTGCCAGCAGTGGGGGGCAGGGGCCCTACGAGCAGTACTTC
CASSGGQGPYEQYF
>TRBV29-1|NA|NA|TRBJ1-2
TGCAGCGTTTTGCGCATACAGGGTCCCCATGGCTACACCTTC
CSVLRIQGPHGYTF
>TRBV5-1|NA|NA|TRBJ1-1
TGCGCCAGCAGCTTGGGAGAGGTGAGCACTGAAGCTTTCTTT
CASSLGEVSTEAFF
>TRBV4-1|NA|TRBD1|TRBJ2-1
TGCGCCAGCAGCCAAGTTTATAGGAGACAGGGCGGTTACAATGAGCAGTTCTTC
CASSQVYRRQGGYNEQFF
>TRBV27|NA|TRBD1|TRBJ2-7
TGTGCCAGCAGTCCGGGACAGGGATACGGGGACTACGAGCAGTACTTC
CASSPGQGYGDYEQYF
>TRBV13|NA|TRBD1|TRBJ1-1
TGTGCCAGCAGCCAGGGACAGGGGAGGAACACTGAAGCTTTCTTT
CASSQGQGRNTEAFF
>TRBV19|NA|NA|TRBJ2-2
TGTGCCAGTACTGTGCCGGACGGCGGGGAGCTGTTTTTT
CASTVPDGGELFF
>TRBV29-1|NA|NA|TRBJ2-1
TGCAGCGCCACAGCCGGGGCGGGATACAATGAGCAGTTCTTC
CSATAGAGYNEQFF
>TRBV5-1|NA|TRBD1|TRBJ1-1
TGCGCCAGCAGCCTGTGGACAGGGGTCAACACTGAAGCTTTCTTT
CASSLWTGVNTEAFF
>TRBV28|NA|NA|TRBJ1-1
TGTGCCAGCAGTTTTGGGGCGGGGGCGAACACTGAAGCTTTCTTT
CASSFGAGANTEAFF
>TRBV2|NA|TRBD1|TRBJ2-3
TGTGCCAGCAGAGCTCGACAGGGAACCACAGATACGCAGTATTTT
CASRARQGTTDTQYF
>TRBV7-8|NA|NA|TRBJ2-7
TGTGCCAGCAGCATAGTACCCGGTAGCTCCTACGAGCAGTACTTC
CASSIVPGSSYEQYF
>TRBV19|NA|NA|TRBJ2-1
TGTGCCAGTAGTCCACAGGGTCAGGAAGAGGATGAGCAGTTCTTC
CASSPQGQEEDEQFF